What follows is one TCR beta chain and its context. What it recognizes is unknown. This sample was taken from a study of Graves' ophthalmopathy and Graves' hyperthyroidism. Study outcomes and limitations: Appearing in blood as well were most expanded thyroid clonotypes above 0.001 frequency. Sensitivity of 85% to 90% and specificity of nearly 82% were achieved when a 13-signature model separated ophthalmopathy from stable hyperthyroidism.

Researchers took RNA transcripts and amplified TCR beta CDR3 regions from them. After a first-round RT-PCR with HTBI primers, a second-round multiplex PCR was run. From the multiplex PCR reads, TCRdb called clonotypes with MiXCR, one entry per CDR3 protein. The repertoire has 230,000 or so distinct CDR3 sequences, 45% of them found once; the top ten carry approximately 51%. Other autoimmune diseases, uncontrolled infections, pregnancy or lactation led to the exclusion of patients. Material: peripheral blood. The sequence derives from an adult man with Graves' ophthalmopathy.

CDR3: CASSQVVGPNYGYTF. The CDR3 DNA sequence: TGCGCCAGCAGCCAAGTGGTAGGGCCGAACTATGGCTACACCTTC. The V gene is TRBV4-1, the J gene TRBJ1-2; D uncertain. The germline V gene has CDR1 MGHRA and CDR2 YSYEKL. V lost 1 base and J 2 bases, leaving 11 bases between the germline ends. This CDR3 contains 15 residues.